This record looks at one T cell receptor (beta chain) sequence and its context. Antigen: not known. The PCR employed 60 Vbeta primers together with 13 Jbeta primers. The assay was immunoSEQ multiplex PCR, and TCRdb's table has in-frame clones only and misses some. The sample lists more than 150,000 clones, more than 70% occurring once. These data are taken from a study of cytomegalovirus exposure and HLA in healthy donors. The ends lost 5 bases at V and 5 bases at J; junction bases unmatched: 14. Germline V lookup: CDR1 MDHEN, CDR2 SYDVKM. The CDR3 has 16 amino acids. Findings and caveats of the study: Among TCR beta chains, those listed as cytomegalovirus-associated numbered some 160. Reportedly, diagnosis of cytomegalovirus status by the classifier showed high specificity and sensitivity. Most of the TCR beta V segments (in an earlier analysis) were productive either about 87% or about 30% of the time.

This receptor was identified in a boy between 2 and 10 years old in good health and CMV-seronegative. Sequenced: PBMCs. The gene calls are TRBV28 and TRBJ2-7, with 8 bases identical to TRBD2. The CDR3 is CASSPTSTSAINEQYF. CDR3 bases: TGTGCCAGCAGTCCGACATCGACTAGCGCGATTAACGAGCAGTACTTC.